Listed below are T cell receptor beta chains from one sample, sequenced in a study of shared clonotypes between healthy human individuals. Data came from immunoSEQ multiplex PCR; TCRdb stores just in-frame clones and leaves some out. Found here are a few million clones, around 93% of them singletons; the top ten hold approximately 1.6%. Sequenced: naive CD8+ T cells from PBMCs. Receptors originate from a man aged 18-30 years in good health. Some clones in this sample may be carry-over from other donors' samples. Both conserved end residues are part of each CDR3. A D gene is named only where the DNA matches it firmly. Some rows mark clone size as missing; the rest say once, few, many or name a class of expanded clone.

clone size	V gene	D gene	J gene	CDR3 protein	CDR3 DNA
.	TRBV12-5	.	TRBJ2-3	CASSGGLTTDTQYF	TGTGCTAGTAGTGGGGGTTTGACTACAGATACGCAGTATTTT
.	TRBV6-5	TRBD2	TRBJ2-1	CASRLADYNEQFF	TGTGCCAGCAGGCTAGCGGACTACAATGAGCAGTTCTTC
.	TRBV9	.	TRBJ1-1	CASSLGRGRGTEAFF	TGTGCCAGCAGCCTGGGGAGGGGCAGGGGCACTGAAGCTTTCTTT
.	TRBV30	TRBD1	TRBJ1-2	CAWNRGLASHRPYGYTF	TGTGCCTGGAACAGGGGACTAGCATCCCACAGACCCTATGGCTACACCTTC
.	TRBV11-2	TRBD2	TRBJ2-7	CASSMGLRHLTYEQYF	TGTGCCAGCAGCATGGGACTACGACACCTCACCTACGAGCAGTACTTC
.	TRBV7-9	.	TRBJ2-7	CASSSSPISYEQYF	TGTGCCAGCAGCTCTAGCCCCATCTCCTACGAGCAGTACTTC
few	TRBV29-1	TRBD1	TRBJ1-1	CSVGTGKITEAFF	TGCAGCGTGGGGACAGGGAAAATAACTGAAGCTTTCTTT
.	TRBV12-5	TRBD1	TRBJ1-2	CASGLAPGGSNYGYTF	TGTGCTAGTGGTTTGGCGCCAGGGGGCAGTAACTATGGCTACACCTTC
.	TRBV5-6	TRBD2	TRBJ2-3	CASSLEWLAGEADTQYF	TGTGCCAGCAGCTTGGAGTGGCTAGCGGGAGAAGCAGATACGCAGTATTTT
.	TRBV27	.	TRBJ2-1	CASSYSYNEQFF	TGTGCCAGCAGTTATTCCTACAATGAGCAGTTCTTC
.	TRBV11-1	TRBD2	TRBJ2-7	CASSLGLAGYEQYF	TGTGCCAGCAGCTTAGGACTAGCGGGCTACGAGCAGTACTTC
.	TRBV9	.	TRBJ2-7	CASSVVRREQYF	TGTGCCAGCAGCGTAGTGCGGAGGGAGCAGTACTTC
.	TRBV30	TRBD2	TRBJ2-2	CAWSLREREYTGELFF	TGTGCCTGGAGTTTGAGAGAGCGGGAGTATACCGGGGAGCTGTTTTTT
.	TRBV9	TRBD1	TRBJ2-1	CASSSGDRGNEQFF	TGTGCCAGCAGCTCCGGGGACAGGGGGAATGAGCAGTTCTTC
.	TRBV27	TRBD1	TRBJ2-7	CASSAYRQGASYEQYF	TGTGCCAGCAGTGCATACAGACAGGGAGCCTCCTACGAGCAGTACTTC
.	TRBV29-1	.	TRBJ1-2	CSVEDMSSVGDYGYTF	TGCAGCGTTGAAGATATGTCGTCAGTCGGAGACTATGGCTACACCTTC
.	TRBV9	.	TRBJ1-2	CASSVVGYYGYTF	TGTGCCAGCAGCGTAGTTGGGTACTATGGCTACACCTTC
.	TRBV10-3	TRBD1	TRBJ2-7	CATRDGDRGSYEQYF	TGTGCCACCCGAGATGGGGACAGGGGGAGCTACGAGCAGTACTTC
.	TRBV7-9	.	TRBJ2-5	CASSLPPETQYF	TGTGCCAGCAGCTTACCGCCTGAGACCCAGTACTTC
.	TRBV6-6	.	TRBJ2-7	CASSLTGPPDEQYF	TGTGCCAGCAGCCTCACAGGGCCCCCTGACGAGCAGTACTTC
.	TRBV13	TRBD1	TRBJ2-7	CASSPDPTGGLSYEQYF	TGTGCCAGCAGCCCCGATCCGACAGGGGGCCTCTCCTACGAGCAGTACTTC
few	TRBV30	.	TRBJ1-1	CAWSSGIQDTEAFF	TGTGCCTGGAGTTCGGGAATTCAGGACACTGAAGCTTTCTTT
.	TRBV7-2	.	TRBJ2-1	CASSFPGSLAEQFF	TGTGCCAGCAGCTTTCCCGGTTCCTTGGCTGAGCAGTTCTTC
.	TRBV9	TRBD2	TRBJ2-3	CASSVVVSRGGTDTQYF	TGTGCCAGCAGCGTAGTTGTTTCCCGGGGGGGCACAGATACGCAGTATTTT
once	TRBV7-9	.	TRBJ2-7	CASSLGGVGISYEQYF	TGTGCCAGCAGCTTAGGGGGCGTTGGCATTTCCTACGAGCAGTACTTC
.	TRBV5-6	.	TRBJ2-7	CASSSPIRTETRSRYEQYF	TGTGCCAGCAGCTCACCGATACGGACAGAGACTAGATCAAGGTACGAGCAGTACTTC
.	TRBV2	TRBD1	TRBJ2-7	CASSEWGQGSYEQYF	TGTGCCAGCAGTGAATGGGGACAGGGTTCCTACGAGCAGTACTTC
.	TRBV4-3	.	TRBJ2-7	CASSQNFAGSYEQYF	TGCGCCAGCAGCCAAAATTTCGCCGGGAGTTACGAGCAGTACTTC
.	TRBV9	.	TRBJ2-1	CASTPWDNSYNEQFF	TGTGCCAGCACCCCGTGGGACAACTCCTACAATGAGCAGTTCTTC
.	TRBV5-7	.	TRBJ1-1	CASSLREGEAFF	TGTGCCAGCAGCCTTAGGGAAGGTGAAGCTTTCTTT
.	TRBV5-6	.	TRBJ2-6	CASSSSSRTEAF	TGTGCCAGCAGCTCGTCATCTAGGACAGAAGCTTTC
.	TRBV5-1	.	TRBJ2-1	CASSLLSASSYNEQFF	TGCGCCAGCAGCTTGTTATCCGCCAGCTCCTACAATGAGCAGTTCTTC
.	TRBV28	TRBD2	TRBJ2-1	CASSLGLAGVADEQFF	TGTGCCAGCAGTCTGGGACTAGCGGGAGTGGCGGATGAGCAGTTCTTC
.	TRBV5-8	.	TRBJ2-3	CAPFLVLEDVTDTQYF	TGTGCCCCCTTTCTCGTTCTTGAGGATGTAACAGATACGCAGTATTTT
once	TRBV27	TRBD2	TRBJ2-7	CASSLSLAGSYEQYF	TGTGCCAGCAGTTTAAGCCTAGCGGGCTCCTACGAGCAGTACTTC
.	TRBV6-5	.	TRBJ1-1	CASSYSKRFTEAFF	TGTGCCAGCAGTTACTCGAAGAGGTTCACTGAAGCTTTCTTT
.	TRBV10-3	TRBD1	TRBJ2-1	CAISESRGQGDNEQFF	TGTGCCATCAGTGAGTCAAGGGGACAGGGTGACAATGAGCAGTTCTTC
.	TRBV28	TRBD1	TRBJ1-1	CASSQMTGRSAEAFF	TGTGCCAGCAGTCAGATGACAGGGAGATCGGCTGAAGCTTTCTTT
few	TRBV15	TRBD1	TRBJ1-4	CATSSRDSSNEKLFF	TGTGCCACCAGCAGCCGGGACAGCAGCAATGAAAAACTGTTTTTT
.	TRBV28	.	TRBJ2-2	CASSLINLKGTPNTGELFF	TGTGCCAGCAGTTTGATTAATCTTAAAGGGACACCCAACACCGGGGAGCTGTTTTTT
once	TRBV11-2	.	TRBJ2-5	CASSLEALVTETQYF	TGTGCCAGCAGCTTAGAGGCGCTAGTAACGGAGACCCAGTACTTC
.	TRBV6-4	.	TRBJ1-1	CASSDGKTGTEAFF	TGTGCCAGCAGTGACGGCAAAACCGGGACTGAAGCTTTCTTT
once	TRBV29-1	.	TRBJ2-7	CSVEEGGSYEQYF	TGCAGCGTTGAAGAGGGGGGCTCCTACGAGCAGTACTTC
.	TRBV28	.	TRBJ1-3	CASSMRTVGNTIYF	TGTGCCAGCAGTATGCGGACGGTTGGAAACACCATATATTTT
.	TRBV7-2	TRBD2	TRBJ2-6	CASSSGGALGGANVLTF	TGTGCCAGCAGCTCGGGGGGGGCCCTCGGTGGGGCCAACGTCCTGACTTTC